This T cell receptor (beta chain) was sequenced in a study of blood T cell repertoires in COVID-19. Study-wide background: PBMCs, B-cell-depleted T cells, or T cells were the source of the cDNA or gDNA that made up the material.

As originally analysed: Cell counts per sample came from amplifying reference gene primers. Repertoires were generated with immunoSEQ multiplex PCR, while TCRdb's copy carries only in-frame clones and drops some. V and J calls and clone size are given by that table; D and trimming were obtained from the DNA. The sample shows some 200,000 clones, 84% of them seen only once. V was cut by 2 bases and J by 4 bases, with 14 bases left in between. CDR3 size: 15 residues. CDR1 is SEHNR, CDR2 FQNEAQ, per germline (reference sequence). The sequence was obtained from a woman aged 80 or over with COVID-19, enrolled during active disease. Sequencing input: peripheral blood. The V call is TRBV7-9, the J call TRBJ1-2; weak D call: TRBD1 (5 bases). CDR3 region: CASSLRGEEVYGYTF. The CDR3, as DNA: TGTGCCAGCAGCTTAAGAGGGGAGGAGGTCTATGGCTACACCTTC. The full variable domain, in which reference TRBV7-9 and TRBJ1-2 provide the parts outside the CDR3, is DTGVSQNPRHKITKRGQNVTFRCDPISEHNRLYWYRQTLGQGPEFLTYFQNEAQLEKSRLLSDRFSAERPKGSFSTLEIQRTEQGDSAMYLCASSLRGEEVYGYTFGSGTRLTVV.